The 15 T cell receptor beta chains given below trace back to one sample, sequenced in a study of blood T cell repertoires in COVID-19. Here immunoSEQ multiplex PCR was the method, and the copy in TCRdb shows in-frame clones only, minus some. The data show a few hundred thousand clones, 75% to 95% seen once. Source material: peripheral blood. The receptor source for this set is a young adult with COVID-19, enrolled during active disease.

The rearrangement links TRBV7-9 to TRBJ2-1; 11 bases align to TRBD1. CDR1 is SEHNR, CDR2 FQNEAQ, per germline (reference sequence). Trimming at V came to 5 bases and at J to 7 bases, leaving 7 bases not matched to a gene. The CDR3 runs to 15 residues. The CDR3 DNA reads TGTGCCAGCAGCCCGAGGGGGACAGGGGGGAATGAGCAGTTCTTC. Translating gives CASSPRGTGGNEQFF.

The J gene is TRBJ2-7, the V gene TRBV4-1; D gene uncertain. Germline CDR1 reads MGHRA; CDR2 reads YSYEKL. Trimming removed 1 base from V and 2 bases from J, with 12 bases in between. This CDR3 contains 15 residues. CDR3 sequence (DNA): TGCGCCAGCAGCCAAGTCTTTCGACTTCCCTACGAGCAGTACTTC. Its protein is CASSQVFRLPYEQYF.

The chain carries TRBV6-2 or TRBV6-3 and TRBJ2-1; D remains ambiguous. The length of the CDR3 is 17 residues. CDR1 and CDR2 from the germline V gene are MNHEY and SVGEGT. The V and J ends lost 4 bases and 1 base respectively, with 17 bases between them. The CDR3 here is CASSSVVVSLSYNEQFF. The CDR3 DNA follows: TGTGCCAGCAGTTCGGTGGTGGTCTCCCTGTCCTACAATGAGCAGTTCTTC.

Regarding this clone: The germline gene is not matched at one end of the junction; a read error may be the cause. CDR3 sequence reads: CASSPGTGDNVLTF. DNA for the CDR3: TGCGCCAGCAGCCCCGGGACAGGGGACAACGTCCTGACTTTC. The rearrangement links TRBV4-3 to TRBJ2-6; the match to TRBD1 covers 10 bases. This CDR3 has 14 amino acids. In germline, CDR1 is LGHNA, CDR2 YSLEER.

The chain combines TRBV10-3 with TRBJ2-2; TRBD1 aligns across 9 bases. The CDR3 length is 17 residues. J gave up 1 base and V 11 bases, and 14 bases lay outside the gene matches. The germline gives CDR1 ENHRY, CDR2 SYGVKD. The CDR3 sequence: CAVARLGGQGNTGELFF. CDR3 coding DNA: TGTGCCGTCGCCCGTTTGGGGGGACAGGGGAACACCGGGGAGCTGTTTTTT.

The chain employs TRBV15 and TRBJ2-1; D is unclear. Per the germline V gene, CDR1 is LNHNV and CDR2 is YYDKDF (reference sequence). V was cut by 0 bases and J by 0 bases, with 6 bases left in between. The CDR3 spans 15 residues. The CDR3 here is CATSRERSSYNEQFF. The CDR3 region has the DNA TGTGCCACCAGCAGAGAAAGGAGCTCCTACAATGAGCAGTTCTTC.

The rearrangement uses TRBV2 and TRBJ2-1; TRBD2 agrees at 10 bases. CDR1 is SNHLY and CDR2 is FYNNEI in the germline V gene. This CDR3 is built from 13 residues. Trimming cost V 6 bases and J 11 bases; bases outside gene matches: 7. The DNA for the CDR3 is TGTGCCAGCAGCGACGGACTAGCGGTTCAGCAGTTCTTC. Its translation is CASSDGLAVQQFF.

The gene calls are TRBV9 and TRBJ2-3; TRBD1 matches 7 bases. The CDR3 contains 16 residues. CDR1 is SGDLS and CDR2 is YYNGEE in the germline V gene. V was pared by 0 bases and J by 1 base, with 5 bases of the junction left unmatched. CDR3 coding DNA: TGTGCCAGCAGCGTAGGAGGGGGCGCGGGCACAGATACGCAGTATTTT. It translates to CASSVGGGAGTDTQYF.

The CDR3 nucleotides are TGTGCCCGCCTGGGTACCCGGAGGTACACTGAAGCTTTCTTT. This gives the protein CARLGTRRYTEAFF. The rearrangement links TRBV19 to TRBJ1-1, with D hard to call. Per the germline V gene, CDR1 is LNHDA and CDR2 is SQIVND (reference sequence). The ends were cut back, 11 bases at V and 3 bases at J, with 19 bases in the middle. The CDR3 contains 14 residues.

This CDR3 reads CASSLTSGSSYEQYF. CDR3 in DNA: TGCGCCAGCAGCCTCACTAGCGGGAGCTCCTACGAGCAGTACTTC. This chain links TRBV4-1 with TRBJ2-7, with 11 bases aligning to TRBD2. This CDR3 is built from 15 residues. V dropped 4 bases and J dropped 0; count of bases not matched to a gene: 2. The germline gives CDR1 MGHRA, CDR2 YSYEKL.

The rearrangement uses TRBV24-1 and TRBJ2-7; tentatively, D is TRBD1 (6 bases). This CDR3 region has 14 residues. Trimming took 5 bases from V and 1 from J, leaving 11 bases between them. Germline assignment: CDR1 KGHDR and CDR2 SFDVKD. CDR3 protein: CATSAGTPSYEQYF. The CDR3 region has the DNA TGTGCCACCAGTGCCGGGACACCATCCTACGAGCAGTACTTC.

The chain is built from TRBV6-6 and TRBJ2-7; 11 positions match TRBD2. The CDR3 extends over 14 amino acids. Germline values: CDR1 MNHNY, CDR2 SVGAGI (reference sequence). Trimming removed 6 bases from V and 0 bases from J; junction bases left unmatched: 1. CDR3 protein: CASSGTSGSYEQYF. The CDR3 DNA follows: TGTGCCAGCAGCGGGACTAGCGGCTCCTACGAGCAGTACTTC.

This chain links TRBV5-1 with TRBJ2-1; 13 nucleotides line up with TRBD2. Germline V gene sequence: CDR1 SGHRS, CDR2 YFSETQ. The CDR3 is 13 amino acids. CDR3 sequence reads: CTSRTSGGNEQFF. As DNA, the CDR3 is TGCACCTCAAGGACTAGCGGGGGCAATGAGCAGTTCTTC. Full variable domain (missing parts from reference TRBV5-1 and TRBJ2-1): KAGVTQTPRYLIKTRGQQVTLSCSPISGHRSVSWYQQTPGQGLQFLFEYFSETQRNKGNFPGRFSGRQFSNSRSEMNVSTLELGDSALYLCTSRTSGGNEQFFGPGTRLTVL.

The V call is TRBV7-9, the J call TRBJ2-7; TRBD1 aligns across 10 bases. The CDR3 length is 14 residues. V shed 6 bases, J shed 6 bases, and the junction held 8 bases outside the gene matches. Germline CDR1 reads SEHNR; CDR2 reads FQNEAQ (reference sequence). The CDR3 nucleotides read TGTGCCAGCAGACCCGGGACAGGGGAATCCGAGCAGTACTTC. Translated, it gives CASRPGTGESEQYF.

This chain links TRBV7-9 with TRBJ2-3, with D maybe TRBD2 (5 bases). Germline V gives CDR1 SEHNR, CDR2 FQNEAQ (reference sequence). This CDR3 spans 14 amino acids. The V end was cut by 1 base, the J end by 5 bases, with 10 bases between. The CDR3 DNA is TGTGCCAGCAGCTTAGGGGGAGTAGGAGATACGCAGTATTTT. It encodes CASSLGGVGDTQYF.